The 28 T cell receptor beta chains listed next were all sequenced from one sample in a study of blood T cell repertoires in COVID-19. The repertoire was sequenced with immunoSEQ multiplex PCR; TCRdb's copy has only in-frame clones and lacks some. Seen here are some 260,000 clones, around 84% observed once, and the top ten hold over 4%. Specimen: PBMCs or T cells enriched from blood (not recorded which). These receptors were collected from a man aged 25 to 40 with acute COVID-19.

The CDR3 here is CASSLTPGQGAYGYTF. The CDR3 DNA reads as TGTGCCAGCAGCTTGACCCCGGGACAGGGGGCCTATGGCTACACCTTC. The chain combines TRBV5-5 with TRBJ1-2; 12 nucleotides line up with TRBD1. The CDR3 is 16 residues long. CDR1 and CDR2 (germline): SGHKS, YYEKEE (reference sequence). V shed 1 base and J 4 bases; nucleotides not matched to a gene: 5.

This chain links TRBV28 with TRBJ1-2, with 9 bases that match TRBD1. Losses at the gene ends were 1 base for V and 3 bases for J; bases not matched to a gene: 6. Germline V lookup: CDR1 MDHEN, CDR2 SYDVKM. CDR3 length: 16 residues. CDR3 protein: CASSLYATGGHYGYTF. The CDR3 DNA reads TGTGCCAGCAGTTTATACGCGACAGGGGGGCACTATGGCTACACCTTC.

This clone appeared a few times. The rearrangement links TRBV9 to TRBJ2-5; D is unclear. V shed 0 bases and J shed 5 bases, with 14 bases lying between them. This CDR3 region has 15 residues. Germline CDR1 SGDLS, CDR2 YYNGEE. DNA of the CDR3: TGTGCCAGCAGCGTAGCGGGTCTCGAGAGCGAGACCCAGTACTTC. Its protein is CASSVAGLESETQYF. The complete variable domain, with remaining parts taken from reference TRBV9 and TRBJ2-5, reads DSGVTQTPKHLITATGQRVTLRCSPRSGDLSVYWYQQSLDQGLQFLIQYYNGEERAKGNILERFSAQQFPDLHSELNLSSLELGDSALYFCASSVAGLESETQYFGPGTRLLVL.

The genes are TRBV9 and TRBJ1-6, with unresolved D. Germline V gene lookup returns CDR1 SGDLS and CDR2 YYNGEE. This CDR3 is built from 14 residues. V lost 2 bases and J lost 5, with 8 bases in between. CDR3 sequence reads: CASSVGGNNSPLHF. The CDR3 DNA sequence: TGTGCCAGCAGCGTCGGAGGAAATAATTCACCCCTCCACTTT.

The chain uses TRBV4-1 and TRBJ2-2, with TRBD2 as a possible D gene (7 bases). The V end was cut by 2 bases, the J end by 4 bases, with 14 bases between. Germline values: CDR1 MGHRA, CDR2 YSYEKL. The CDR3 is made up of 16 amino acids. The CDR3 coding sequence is TGCGCCAGCAGCCAATACGGCGGGGGCCCCACCGGGGAGCTGTTTTTT. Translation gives CASSQYGGGPTGELFF.

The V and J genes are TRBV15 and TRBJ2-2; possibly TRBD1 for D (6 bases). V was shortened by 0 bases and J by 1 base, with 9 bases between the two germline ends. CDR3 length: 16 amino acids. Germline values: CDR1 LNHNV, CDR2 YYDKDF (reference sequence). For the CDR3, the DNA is TGTGCCACCAGCAGAGAGGACAGACTGAACACCGGGGAGCTGTTTTTT. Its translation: CATSREDRLNTGELFF.

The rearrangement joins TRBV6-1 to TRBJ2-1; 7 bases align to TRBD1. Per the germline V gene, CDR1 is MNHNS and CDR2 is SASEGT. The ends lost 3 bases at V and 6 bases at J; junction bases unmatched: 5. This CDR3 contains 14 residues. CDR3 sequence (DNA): TGTGCCAGCAGTGACACAGGGGTAGTCAATGAGCAGTTCTTC. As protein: CASSDTGVVNEQFF.

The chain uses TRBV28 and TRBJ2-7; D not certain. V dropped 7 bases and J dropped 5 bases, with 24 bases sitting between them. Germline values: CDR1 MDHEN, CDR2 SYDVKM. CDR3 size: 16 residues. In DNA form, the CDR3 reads TGTGCCAGCACAAAATCCACCCCTCGTCGGGTGGACGAGCAGTACGTC. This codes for CASTKSTPRRVDEQYV.

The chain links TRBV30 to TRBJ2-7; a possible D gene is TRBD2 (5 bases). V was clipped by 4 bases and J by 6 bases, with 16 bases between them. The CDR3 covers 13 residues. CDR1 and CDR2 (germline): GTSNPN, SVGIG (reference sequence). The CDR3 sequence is CAWISRGSGEQYV. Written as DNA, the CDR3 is TGTGCCTGGATTTCCCGGGGTTCGGGCGAGCAGTACGTC.

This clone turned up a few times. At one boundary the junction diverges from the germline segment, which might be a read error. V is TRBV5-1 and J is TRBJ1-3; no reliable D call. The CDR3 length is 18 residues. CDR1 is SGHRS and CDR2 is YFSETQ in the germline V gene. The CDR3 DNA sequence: TGTGCCAGCAGCCCTTACCCAGCCCGGCTAGTATCTGGAAACACCATATATTTT. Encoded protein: CASSPYPARLVSGNTIYF.

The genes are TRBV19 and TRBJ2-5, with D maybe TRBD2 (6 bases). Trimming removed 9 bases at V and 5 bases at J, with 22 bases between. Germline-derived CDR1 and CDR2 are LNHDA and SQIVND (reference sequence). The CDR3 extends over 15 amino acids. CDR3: CASTSISGQRETQYF. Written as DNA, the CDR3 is TGTGCCAGCACATCCATTAGCGGCCAAAGGGAGACCCAGTACTTC.

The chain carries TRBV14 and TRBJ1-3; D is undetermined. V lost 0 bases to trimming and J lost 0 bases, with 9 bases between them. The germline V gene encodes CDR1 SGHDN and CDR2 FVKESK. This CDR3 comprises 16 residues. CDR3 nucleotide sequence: TGTGCCAGCAGCCAAGATTTGCCTAGCTCTGGAAACACCATATATTTT. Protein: CASSQDLPSSGNTIYF.

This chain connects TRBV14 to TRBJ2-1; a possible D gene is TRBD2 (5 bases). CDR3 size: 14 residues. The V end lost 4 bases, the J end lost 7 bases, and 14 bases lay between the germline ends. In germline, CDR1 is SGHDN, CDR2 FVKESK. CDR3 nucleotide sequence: TGTGCCAGCAGCCTGGAATTTCCGGGGAATGAGCAGTTCTTC. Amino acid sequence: CASSLEFPGNEQFF.

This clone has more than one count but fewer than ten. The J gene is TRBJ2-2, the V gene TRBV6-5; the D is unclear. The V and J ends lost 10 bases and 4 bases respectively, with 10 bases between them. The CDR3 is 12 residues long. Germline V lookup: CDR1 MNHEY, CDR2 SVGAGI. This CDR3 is CATLSSTGELFF. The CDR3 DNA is TGTGCCACCCTGTCTTCCACCGGGGAGCTGTTTTTT.

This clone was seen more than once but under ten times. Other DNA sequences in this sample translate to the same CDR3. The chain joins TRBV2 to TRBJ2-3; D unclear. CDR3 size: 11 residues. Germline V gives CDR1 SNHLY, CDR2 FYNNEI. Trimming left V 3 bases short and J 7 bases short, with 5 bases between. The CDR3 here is CASSDLYTQYF. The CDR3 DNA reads TGTGCCAGCAGTGACCTCTATACGCAGTATTTT.

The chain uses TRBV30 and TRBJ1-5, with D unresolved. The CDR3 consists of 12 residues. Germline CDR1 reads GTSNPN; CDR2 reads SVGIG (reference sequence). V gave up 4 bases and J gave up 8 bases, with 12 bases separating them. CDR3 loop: CAWNRRREPQHF. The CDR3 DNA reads TGTGCCTGGAATCGGAGGCGGGAGCCCCAGCATTTT. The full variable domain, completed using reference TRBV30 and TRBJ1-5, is SQTIHQWPATLVQPVGSPLSLECTVEGTSNPNLYWYRQAAGRGLQLLFYSVGIGQISSEVPQNLSASRPQDRQFILSSKKLLLSDSGFYLCAWNRRREPQHFGDGTRLSIL.

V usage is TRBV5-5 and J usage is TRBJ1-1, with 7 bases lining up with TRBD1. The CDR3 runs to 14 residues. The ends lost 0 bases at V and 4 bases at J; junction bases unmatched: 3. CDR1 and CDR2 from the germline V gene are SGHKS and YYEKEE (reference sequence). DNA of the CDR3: TGTGCCAGCAGCTTGGACAGGGGTTTCACTGAAGCTTTCTTT. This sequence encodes CASSLDRGFTEAFF.

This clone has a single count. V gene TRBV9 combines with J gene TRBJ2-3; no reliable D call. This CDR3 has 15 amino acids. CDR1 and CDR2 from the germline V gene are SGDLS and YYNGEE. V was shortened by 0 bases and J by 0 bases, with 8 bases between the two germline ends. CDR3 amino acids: CASSVDIGSTDTQYF. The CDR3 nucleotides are TGTGCCAGCAGCGTAGATATCGGTAGCACAGATACGCAGTATTTT. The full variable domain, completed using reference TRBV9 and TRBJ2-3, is DSGVTQTPKHLITATGQRVTLRCSPRSGDLSVYWYQQSLDQGLQFLIQYYNGEERAKGNILERFSAQQFPDLHSELNLSSLELGDSALYFCASSVDIGSTDTQYFGPGTRLTVL.

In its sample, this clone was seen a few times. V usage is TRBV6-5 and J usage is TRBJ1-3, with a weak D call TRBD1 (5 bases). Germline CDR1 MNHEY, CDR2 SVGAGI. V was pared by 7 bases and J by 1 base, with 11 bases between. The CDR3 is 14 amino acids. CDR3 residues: CASKSGISGNTIYF. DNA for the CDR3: TGTGCCAGCAAATCAGGGATTTCTGGAAACACCATATATTTT.

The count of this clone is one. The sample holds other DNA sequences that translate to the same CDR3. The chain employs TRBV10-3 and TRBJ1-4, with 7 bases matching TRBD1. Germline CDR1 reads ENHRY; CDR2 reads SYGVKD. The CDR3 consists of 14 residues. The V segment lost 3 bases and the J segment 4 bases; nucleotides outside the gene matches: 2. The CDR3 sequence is CAISEGGGNEKLFF. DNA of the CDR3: TGTGCCATCAGTGAAGGGGGCGGTAATGAAAAACTGTTTTTT.

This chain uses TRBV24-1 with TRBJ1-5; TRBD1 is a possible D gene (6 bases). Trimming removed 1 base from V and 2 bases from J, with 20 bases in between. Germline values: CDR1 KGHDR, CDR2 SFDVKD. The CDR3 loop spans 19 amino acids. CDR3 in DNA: TGTGCCACCAGTGATTTAGGCAGGGGCGCCCCTTGGGGCAATCAGCCCCAGCATTTT. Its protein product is CATSDLGRGAPWGNQPQHF.

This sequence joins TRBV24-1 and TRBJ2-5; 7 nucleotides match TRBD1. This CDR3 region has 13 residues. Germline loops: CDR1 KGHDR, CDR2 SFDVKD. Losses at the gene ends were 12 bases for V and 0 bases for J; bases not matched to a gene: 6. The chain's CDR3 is CAVSQGNQETQYF. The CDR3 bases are TGTGCCGTCTCACAGGGGAACCAAGAGACCCAGTACTTC.

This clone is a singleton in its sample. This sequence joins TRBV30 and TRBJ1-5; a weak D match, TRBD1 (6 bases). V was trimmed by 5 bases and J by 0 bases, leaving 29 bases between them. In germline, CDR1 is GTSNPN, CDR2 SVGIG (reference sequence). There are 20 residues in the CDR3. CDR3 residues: CAWGLGDGTRFLSSNQPQHF. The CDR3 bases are TGTGCCTGGGGTTTAGGAGACGGGACACGGTTTTTATCTAGCAATCAGCCCCAGCATTTT.

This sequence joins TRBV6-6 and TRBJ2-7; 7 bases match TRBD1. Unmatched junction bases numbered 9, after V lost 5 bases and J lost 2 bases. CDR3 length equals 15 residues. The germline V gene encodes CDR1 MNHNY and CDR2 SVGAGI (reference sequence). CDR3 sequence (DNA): TGTGCCAGCAGTAACAGGGACAGCATAACCTACGAGCAGTACGTC. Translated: CASSNRDSITYEQYV.

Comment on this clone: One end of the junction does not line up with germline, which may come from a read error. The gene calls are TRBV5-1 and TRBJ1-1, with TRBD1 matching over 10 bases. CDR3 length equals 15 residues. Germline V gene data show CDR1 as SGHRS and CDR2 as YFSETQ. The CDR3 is CASSTDGRQGAFAFF. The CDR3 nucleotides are TGTGCCAGCAGCACAGACGGCCGACAGGGGGCGTTCGCTTTCTTT.

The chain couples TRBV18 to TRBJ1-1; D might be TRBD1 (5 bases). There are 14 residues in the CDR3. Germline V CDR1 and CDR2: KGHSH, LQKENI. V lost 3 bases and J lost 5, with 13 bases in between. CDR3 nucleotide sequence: TGTGCCAGCTCACCCTCAGGGTTCGGGACTGAAGCTTTCTTT. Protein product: CASSPSGFGTEAFF.

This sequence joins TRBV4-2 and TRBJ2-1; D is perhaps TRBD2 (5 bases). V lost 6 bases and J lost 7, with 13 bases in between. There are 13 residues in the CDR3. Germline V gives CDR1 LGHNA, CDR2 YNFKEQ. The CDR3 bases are TGTGCCAGCAGGAAACTAGGAGATAATGAGCAGTTCTTC. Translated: CASRKLGDNEQFF.

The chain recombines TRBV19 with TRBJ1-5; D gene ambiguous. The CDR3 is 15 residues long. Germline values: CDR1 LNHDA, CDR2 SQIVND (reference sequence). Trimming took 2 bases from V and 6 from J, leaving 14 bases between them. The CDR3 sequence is CASSILEDYSQPQHF. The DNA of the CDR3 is TGTGCCAGTAGTATACTAGAAGACTACAGTCAGCCCCAGCATTTT.